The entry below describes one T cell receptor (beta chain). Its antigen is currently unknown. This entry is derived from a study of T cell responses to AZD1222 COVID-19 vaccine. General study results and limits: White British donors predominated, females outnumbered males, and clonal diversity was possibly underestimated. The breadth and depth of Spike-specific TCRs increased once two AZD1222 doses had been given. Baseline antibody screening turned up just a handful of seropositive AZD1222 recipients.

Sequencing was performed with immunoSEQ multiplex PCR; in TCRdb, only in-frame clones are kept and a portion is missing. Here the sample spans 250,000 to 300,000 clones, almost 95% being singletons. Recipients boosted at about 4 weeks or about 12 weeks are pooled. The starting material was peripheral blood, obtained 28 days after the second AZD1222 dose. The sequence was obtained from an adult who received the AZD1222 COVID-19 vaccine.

CDR3 protein: CASSPGGNADQKLFF. The CDR3 DNA sequence: TGTGCCAGCAGCCCAGGAGGGAACGCTGATCAAAAACTGTTTTTT. V usage is TRBV5-4 and J usage is TRBJ1-4; D remains unclear. V was clipped by 4 bases and J by 9 bases, with 19 bases between them. CDR3 size: 15 residues. Germline V gene data show CDR1 as SGHNT and CDR2 as YYREEE (reference sequence).